The 20 T cell receptor beta chains given below trace back to one sample, sequenced in a study of shared clonotypes between healthy human individuals. Profiled with immunoSEQ multiplex PCR; TCRdb holds only in-frame clones, not every one. The sample carries fewer than 650,000 clones, roughly 79% recorded once. The sequenced material came from PBMCs. The receptors originated from a middle-aged woman in good health. Some clones in this sample may be carry-over from other donors' samples.

The chain employs TRBV27 and TRBJ1-2; TRBD1 matches at 7 bases. Germline V gene lookup returns CDR1 MNHEY and CDR2 SMNVEV (reference sequence). The CDR3 runs to 15 residues. V trimming: 8 bases; J trimming: 6 bases; junction bases outside the gene matches: 15. The CDR3 reads CASLDRAYSQDGYTF. The CDR3 DNA sequence: TGTGCCAGCCTAGACAGGGCCTACTCACAGGATGGCTACACCTTC.

This chain links TRBV9 with TRBJ1-2; 7 bases are a match to TRBD1. This CDR3 region has 14 residues. Per germline, CDR1 SGDLS and CDR2 YYNGEE. The V gene end was trimmed by 1 base and the J gene end by 4 bases; junction bases not matched to a gene: 4. CDR3 bases: TGTGCCAGCAGCGTATATACAGGGGCCTATGGCTACACCTTC. Translation gives CASSVYTGAYGYTF. Together with reference TRBV9 and TRBJ1-2, the CDR3 gives the full variable domain: DSGVTQTPKHLITATGQRVTLRCSPRSGDLSVYWYQQSLDQGLQFLIQYYNGEERAKGNILERFSAQQFPDLHSELNLSSLELGDSALYFCASSVYTGAYGYTFGSGTRLTVV.

The chain joins TRBV7-9 to TRBJ2-7; D is perhaps TRBD1 (5 bases). V lost 1 base and J lost 9, with 16 bases in between. Germline V CDR1 and CDR2: SEHNR, FQNEAQ (reference sequence). The CDR3 runs 14 residues. The DNA of the CDR3 is TGTGCCAGCAGCTTAGGAGCAGGGCTTCGAGGGCAGTACTTC. Residues: CASSLGAGLRGQYF.

V and J are TRBV11-3 and TRBJ2-6; D is undetermined. This CDR3 contains 13 residues. Trimming stripped 2 bases from V and 4 bases from J, with 3 bases between. The germline gives CDR1 SGHNT, CDR2 YENEEA. The CDR3 spells CASSLQGANVLTF. The CDR3 coding sequence is TGTGCCAGCAGCTTACAGGGGGCCAACGTCCTGACTTTC.

This clone is a singleton in its sample. This chain uses TRBV10-3 with TRBJ1-4; the D is unclear. V was pared by 2 bases and J by 8 bases, with 9 bases between. This CDR3 is 13 amino acids long. Germline CDR1 and CDR2: ENHRY and SYGVKD. CDR3 nucleotide sequence: TGTGCCATCAGTGAGGGTTTGGACGAAAAACTGTTTTTT. Translating gives CAISEGLDEKLFF.

The V and J genes are TRBV10-2 and TRBJ2-5; no clear D gene. CDR1 and CDR2 (germline): WSHSY, SAAADI. This CDR3 contains 15 residues. V was pared by 7 bases and J by 5 bases, with 20 bases between. Here the CDR3 reads CASTIPDAPAETQYF. CDR3 DNA sequence: TGCGCCAGCACCATTCCCGACGCCCCGGCGGAGACCCAGTACTTC.

Of note for this clone: An end of the junction does not agree with germline; a read error may underlie this. This chain uses TRBV7-3 with TRBJ2-4; D is perhaps TRBD2 (6 bases). The CDR3 runs to 12 residues. Germline assignment: CDR1 SGHTA and CDR2 FQGTGA. The CDR3 sequence: CASSSPPSDLFF. The CDR3 bases are TGTGCCAGCAGCTCGCCCCCTAGCGACCTCTTCTTC.

This clone was observed at least ten times. V is TRBV7-6 and J is TRBJ1-2, with D maybe TRBD1 (6 bases). V was pared by 4 bases and J by 4 bases, with 16 bases between. The CDR3 contains 15 residues. Looked up from germline, CDR1 is SGHVS and CDR2 is FNYEAQ. The CDR3 is CASSSAPGTRYGYTF. As DNA, the CDR3 is TGTGCCAGCAGCTCAGCCCCCGGGACACGCTATGGCTACACCTTC.

In the case of this clone: This probably arose from a read error, given a far larger clone one base away. V gene TRBV29-1 combines with J gene TRBJ1-2; the D gene is possibly TRBD1 (6 bases). CDR1 is SQVTM, CDR2 ANQGSEA, per germline. The CDR3 is 15 residues long. V was shortened by 6 bases and J by 3 bases, with 20 bases between the two germline ends. CDR3 DNA sequence: TGCAGCGTCCCTGCAGCAGGGGACATCTACTATGGCTACACCTTC. It yields the protein CSVPAAGDIYYGYTF.

The CDR3 nucleotides read TGTGCCAGCCAGGGGACTAGCGGGAGTGACAATGAGCAGTTCTTC. Translating gives CASQGTSGSDNEQFF. The chain employs TRBV18 and TRBJ2-1; 14 bases line up with TRBD2. CDR1 KGHSH and CDR2 LQKENI come from the germline V gene. Unmatched junction bases numbered 5, after V lost 8 bases and J lost 5 bases. The length of the CDR3 is 15 residues.

The CDR3 region is CASGLSRLAGNNEQFF. As DNA, the CDR3 is TGTGCTAGTGGTTTGAGCAGACTAGCGGGAAACAATGAGCAGTTCTTC. The chain employs TRBV12-5 and TRBJ2-1; 11 bases match TRBD2. The CDR3 spans 16 residues. The V and J ends lost 2 bases and 5 bases, in that order; junction bases with no gene match: 5. Germline CDR1 reads LGHNT; CDR2 reads FRNRAP. Drawing the rest from reference TRBV12-5 and TRBJ2-1, the complete variable domain is DARVTQTPRHKVTEMGQEVTMRCQPILGHNTVFWYRQTMMQGLELLAYFRNRAPLDDSGMPKDRFSAEMPDATLATLKIQPSEPRDSAVYFCASGLSRLAGNNEQFFGPGTRLTVL.

The chain is built from TRBV28 and TRBJ1-5; the D is unclear. Between the trimmed V and J ends, which lost 7 bases and 7 bases, there was a span of 17 bases. The CDR3 is 14 residues long. Germline lookup yields CDR1 MDHEN and CDR2 SYDVKM. The CDR3 DNA sequence: TGTGCCAGCACTCTGACCCGGGGAAGCCAGCCCCAGCATTTT. Protein: CASTLTRGSQPQHF.

The V and J genes are TRBV9 and TRBJ2-1, with D perhaps matching TRBD2 (5 bases). The V end lost 3 bases, the J end lost 6 bases, and 13 bases lay between the germline ends. The length of the CDR3 is 14 residues. Germline-derived CDR1 and CDR2 are SGDLS and YYNGEE. DNA of the CDR3: TGTGCCAGCAGCGGCCCGGGATTCCTCAATGAGCAGTTCTTC. Amino acid sequence: CASSGPGFLNEQFF.

The rearrangement joins TRBV27 to TRBJ1-2; TRBD1 is a possible D gene (5 bases). V lost 4 bases and J lost 5, with 20 bases in between. The CDR3 spans 16 residues. Germline V gives CDR1 MNHEY, CDR2 SMNVEV (reference sequence). As DNA, the CDR3 is TGTGCCAGCAGTTCCTACCGGGGGGTGGGGTTTTATGGCTACACCTTC. It yields the protein CASSSYRGVGFYGYTF.

With regard to this clone: Other DNA sequences of this sample code for an identical CDR3. The chain links TRBV20-1 to TRBJ1-1; no clear D. Germline values: CDR1 DFQATT, CDR2 SNEGSKA (reference sequence). CDR3 length equals 11 residues. The germline V and J ends were trimmed by 4 bases and 5 bases, with 8 bases remaining between them. CDR3 loop: CSANGVTEAFF. For the CDR3, the DNA is TGCAGTGCTAACGGGGTTACTGAAGCTTTCTTT.

Note on this clone: A much more abundant neighbour one base away suggests this may be a read error. The V gene is TRBV2, the J gene TRBJ1-1; TRBD1 aligns across 8 bases. The CDR3 length is 19 residues. V shed 3 bases and J 1 base; nucleotides not matched to a gene: 16. CDR1 is SNHLY, CDR2 FYNNEI, per germline. The CDR3 nucleotides read TGTGCCAGCAGTGATTCCGAGGACAGGGCGGATGTGCGGAACACTGAAGCTTTCTTT. Translating gives CASSDSEDRADVRNTEAFF. Full variable domain (remainder filled in from reference TRBV2 and TRBJ1-1): EPEVTQTPSHQVTQMGQEVILRCVPISNHLYFYWYRQILGQKVEFLVSFYNNEISEKSEIFDDQFSVERPDGSNFTLKIRSTKLEDSAMYFCASSDSEDRADVRNTEAFFGQGTRLTVV.

The genes are TRBV28 and TRBJ1-2; a possible D gene is TRBD1 (6 bases). The CDR3 runs to 12 residues. V lost 8 bases, J lost 6 bases, and 13 bases lay in between. Germline lookup yields CDR1 MDHEN and CDR2 SYDVKM. CDR3 loop: CASGGRNHGYTF. The CDR3 DNA is TGTGCCAGCGGGGGGCGAAATCATGGCTACACCTTC.

CDR3 protein: CASSMGQGPQETQYF. DNA for the CDR3: TGTGCCAGCAGCATGGGACAGGGGCCCCAAGAGACCCAGTACTTC. This chain uses TRBV7-2 with TRBJ2-5, with TRBD1 matching 10 bases. The CDR3 sequence is 15 residues long. The germline V gene encodes CDR1 SGHTA and CDR2 FQGNSA. V dropped 5 bases and J dropped 1; count of bases not matched to a gene: 4. Drawing the rest from reference TRBV7-2 and TRBJ2-5, the complete variable domain is GAGVSQSPSNKVTEKGKDVELRCDPISGHTALYWYRQSLGQGLEFLIYFQGNSAPDKSGLPSDRFSAERTGGSVSTLTIQRTQQEDSAVYLCASSMGQGPQETQYFGPGTRLLVL.

The chain joins TRBV7-8 to TRBJ2-7; tentatively, D is TRBD2 (6 bases). The length of the CDR3 is 14 residues. V lost 5 bases to trimming and J lost 4 bases, with 15 bases between them. Germline CDR1 reads SGHVS; CDR2 reads FQNEAQ. The CDR3 nucleotides read TGTGCCAGCAGCCCACGCGGGGCACGATACGAGCAGTACTTC. It specifies CASSPRGARYEQYF.

This chain connects TRBV9 to TRBJ2-3; D remains ambiguous. Germline V gene lookup returns CDR1 SGDLS and CDR2 YYNGEE. The CDR3 sequence is 14 residues long. V lost 0 bases, J lost 1 base, and 6 bases lay in between. This CDR3 is CASSVGAGTDTQYF. CDR3 nucleotides: TGTGCCAGCAGCGTAGGAGCAGGCACAGATACGCAGTATTTT. The complete variable domain, with remaining parts taken from reference TRBV9 and TRBJ2-3, reads DSGVTQTPKHLITATGQRVTLRCSPRSGDLSVYWYQQSLDQGLQFLIQYYNGEERAKGNILERFSAQQFPDLHSELNLSSLELGDSALYFCASSVGAGTDTQYFGPGTRLTVL.